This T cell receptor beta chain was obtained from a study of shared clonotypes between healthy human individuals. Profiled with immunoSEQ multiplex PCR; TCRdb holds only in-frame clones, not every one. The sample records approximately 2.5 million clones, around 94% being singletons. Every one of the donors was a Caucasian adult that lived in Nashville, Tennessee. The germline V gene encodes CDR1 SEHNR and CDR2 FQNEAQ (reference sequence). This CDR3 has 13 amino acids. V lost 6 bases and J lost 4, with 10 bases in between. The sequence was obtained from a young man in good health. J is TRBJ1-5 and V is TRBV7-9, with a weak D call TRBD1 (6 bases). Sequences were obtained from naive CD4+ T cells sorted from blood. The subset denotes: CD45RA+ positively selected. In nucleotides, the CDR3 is TGTGCCAGCAGTTACAGGGAGAATCAGCCCCAGCATTTT. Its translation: CASSYRENQPQHF.